Sequencing of this T cell receptor (beta chain) was carried out in a study of blood T cell repertoires in COVID-19. Authors' processing steps: It was from reference gene primer amplification that nucleated cell counts were estimated. The method was immunoSEQ multiplex PCR; TCRdb's version includes in-frame clones alone and lacks a portion of them. V, J and clone size reflect that table, while D and trimming were determined from the DNA. The sample carries 350,000 to 450,000 clones, 85% recorded once. CDR1 and CDR2 (germline): SNHLY, FYNNEI. Trimming stripped 7 bases from V and 9 bases from J, with 10 bases between. The length of the CDR3 is 11 residues.

The chain carries TRBV2 and TRBJ2-1; D possibly corresponds to TRBD2 (5 bases). The sequence derives from a woman between 18 and 29 years old with acute or convalescent COVID-19. Sequenced material: peripheral blood. Here the CDR3 DNA reads TGTGCCAGCAAGGTAGCGAGTGAGCAGTTCTTC. Protein product: CASKVASEQFF. The full variable domain, completed using reference TRBV2 and TRBJ2-1, is EPEVTQTPSHQVTQMGQEVILRCVPISNHLYFYWYRQILGQKVEFLVSFYNNEISEKSEIFDDQFSVERPDGSNFTLKIRSTKLEDSAMYFCASKVASEQFFGPGTRLTVL.